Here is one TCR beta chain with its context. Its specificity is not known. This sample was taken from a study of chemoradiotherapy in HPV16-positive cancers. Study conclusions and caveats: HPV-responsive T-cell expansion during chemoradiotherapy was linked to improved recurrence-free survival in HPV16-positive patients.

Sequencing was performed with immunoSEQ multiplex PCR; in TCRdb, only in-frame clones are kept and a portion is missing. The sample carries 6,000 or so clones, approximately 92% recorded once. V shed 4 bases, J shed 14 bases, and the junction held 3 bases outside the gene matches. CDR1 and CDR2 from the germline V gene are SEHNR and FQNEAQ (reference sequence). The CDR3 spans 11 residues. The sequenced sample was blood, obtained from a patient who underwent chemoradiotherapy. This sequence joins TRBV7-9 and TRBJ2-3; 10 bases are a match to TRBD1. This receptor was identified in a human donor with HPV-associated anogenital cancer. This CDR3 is CASSSDRGWYF. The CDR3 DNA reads TGTGCCAGCAGCTCGGACAGGGGGTGGTATTTT.